Included here is one TCR beta chain sequence, with context. A single record per CDR3 protein comes from TCRdb applying MiXCR to the RT-PCR reads. Of about 700,000 distinct CDR3 sequences listed, 12% to 15% are singletons. The TCR sequence derives from a female donor in good health, serving as a healthy control. Sequencing was performed on memory CD4+ T cells from blood.

The CDR3 nucleotides are TGCAGTGCTAGAGTTACGGGACTAGCGGGAGAGTTCTCCTACAATGAGCAGTTCTTC. This encodes CSARVTGLAGEFSYNEQFF. The V and J genes are TRBV20-1 and TRBJ2-1; 14 nucleotides match TRBD2. Per germline, CDR1 DFQATT and CDR2 SNEGSKA (reference sequence). This CDR3 comprises 19 residues. The V and J ends lost 1 base and 0 bases, in that order; junction bases with no gene match: 8.